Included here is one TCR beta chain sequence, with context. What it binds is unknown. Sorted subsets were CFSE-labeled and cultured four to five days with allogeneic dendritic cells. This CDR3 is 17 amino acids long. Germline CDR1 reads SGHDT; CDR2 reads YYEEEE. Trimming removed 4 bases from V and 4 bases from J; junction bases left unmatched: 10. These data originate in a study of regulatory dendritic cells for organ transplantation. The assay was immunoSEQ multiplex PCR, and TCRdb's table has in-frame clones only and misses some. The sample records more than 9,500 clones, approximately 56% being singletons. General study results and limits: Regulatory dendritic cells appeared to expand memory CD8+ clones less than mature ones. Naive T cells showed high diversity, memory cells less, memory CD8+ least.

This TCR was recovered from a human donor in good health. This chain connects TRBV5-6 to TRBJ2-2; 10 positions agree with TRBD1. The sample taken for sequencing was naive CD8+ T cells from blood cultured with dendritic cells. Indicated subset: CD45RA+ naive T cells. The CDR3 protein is CASSLTRTGGSTGELFF. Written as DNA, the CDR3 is TGTGCCAGCAGCCTCACCCGGACAGGGGGATCCACCGGGGAGCTGTTTTTT.